This T cell receptor beta chain was sequenced during a study of T cells in localized non-small cell lung cancer. A word on this clone: Its antigen remains unidentified.

The CDR3 is made up of 13 amino acids. Germline CDR1 LNHDA, CDR2 SQIVND (reference sequence). The V gene end was trimmed by 7 bases and the J gene end by 1 base; junction bases not matched to a gene: 3. Data came from immunoSEQ multiplex PCR; TCRdb stores just in-frame clones and leaves some out. Of some 37,000 clones listed, about 90% are singletons. Study observations and caveats: Sequencing was limited to one tumor region, leaving the possibility of heterogeneity open.

The chain recombines TRBV19 with TRBJ1-1, with 7 bases fitting TRBD1. The source is a woman aged 35 to 69 with stage I lung adenocarcinoma. The sequencing used peripheral blood, collected before any cancer treatment. The CDR3 DNA reads as TGTGCCAGTACAGACAGGGCGAACACTGAAGCTTTCTTT. Its translation: CASTDRANTEAFF.